This record covers a single T cell receptor beta chain. This clonotype was found many times. It has no known antigen specificity. Base qualities are not at hand, and no much larger clone is one base apart. These data originate in a study of T-cell reconstitution after alpha-beta-depleted transplantation in children (dated by TCRdb to 2015 to 2016). For context, the study as a whole: T-cell immune reconstitution after TCRalphabeta/CD19-depleted allogeneic hematopoietic cell transplantation in children was quantitatively tracked in the study by means of TCR repertoire profiling. Beyond this particular receptor, the publication reports: Apparently early alphabetaT-cell count recovery about two months after transplant reportedly relied on only several hundred rapidly expanded clones derived from non-depleted graft cells. In some patients, high TCRbeta diversity at day 60 was attributed to recipient T cells and intrathymic progenitors that had survived conditioning. Over subsequent months, a decline in hyperexpanded clone frequencies was noted, and after one year, T-cell counts and TCRbeta diversity were mostly ascribed to newly produced T cells.

Explained via the paper, the treatment or condition label denotes: allogeneic hematopoietic cell transplantation with graft depleted of TCRalphabeta T cells and CD19 B cells. TCRalphabeta/CD19-depleted allogeneic hematopoietic cell grafts were given to the transplant recipients, all of whom were children. The CDR3, cysteine through phenylalanine, is 13 amino acids long. The only DNA kept is the CDR3, 39 bases in frame from the first base. According to the germline V gene (reference sequence), CDR1 reads DFQATT and CDR2 reads SNEGSKA. V drops 2 bases and J drops 7 bases, leaving 11 bases in between. Library method: PCR. The sequencing machine was an Illumina HiSeq 2500. To normalize quantification of the TCRbeta repertoire, the TCR libraries were built with molecular barcoding that relied on unique molecular identifiers. TCRdb reprocessing: public reads trimmed at Q25 with fastp, clones called with MiXCR, in-frame beta chains kept. Rows with one shared CDR3 protein collapse into an entry with the most common genes and DNA. Counted in this sample were some 600,000 distinct CDR3 sequences; roughly 13% of them appeared once. The ten largest clonotypes hold over 2% of the sample.

The material sequenced was PBMCs, mostly from graft donor cells, taken 360 days after TCRalphabeta/CD19-depleted stem cell transplant. The rearranged segments are TRBV20-1 and TRBJ2-2; perhaps TRBD2 is the D gene, with 5 bases matching. The source of this sequence is a male patient between 5 and 17 years old who had a stem cell transplant for acute myeloid leukemia, so the T cells may come from the graft donor. The CDR3 amino acid sequence is: CSARLRAGGELFF. The nucleotide sequence reads TGCAGTGCTAGATTGCGGGCTGGCGGGGAGCTGTTTTTT.